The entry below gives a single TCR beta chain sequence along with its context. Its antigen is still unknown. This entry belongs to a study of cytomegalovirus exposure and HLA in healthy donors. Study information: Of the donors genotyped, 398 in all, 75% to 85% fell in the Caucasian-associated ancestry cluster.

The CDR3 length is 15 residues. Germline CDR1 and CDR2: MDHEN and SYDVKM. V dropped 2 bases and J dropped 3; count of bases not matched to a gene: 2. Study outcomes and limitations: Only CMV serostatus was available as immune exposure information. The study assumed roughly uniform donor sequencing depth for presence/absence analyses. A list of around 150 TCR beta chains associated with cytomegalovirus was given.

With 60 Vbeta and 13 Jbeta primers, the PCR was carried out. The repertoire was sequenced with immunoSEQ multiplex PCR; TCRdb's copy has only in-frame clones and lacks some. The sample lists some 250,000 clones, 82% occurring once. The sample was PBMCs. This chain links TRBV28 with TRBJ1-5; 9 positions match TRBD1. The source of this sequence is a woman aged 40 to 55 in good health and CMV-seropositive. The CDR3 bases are TGTGCCAGCAGTTTAGACAGGGGGAACAATCAGCCCCAGCATTTT. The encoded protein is CASSLDRGNNQPQHF.